This TCR beta chain was recovered during a study of shared clonotypes between healthy human individuals. This CDR3 is 14 amino acids long. Germline lookup yields CDR1 SGHDN and CDR2 FVKESK. Generated by immunoSEQ multiplex PCR, the TCRdb table keeps only in-frame clones and is missing some. The repertoire includes fewer than 200,000 clones, roughly 93% of them detected once, and 0.067% sits in the top ten. The source is a woman aged 30 to 39 in good health. What was sequenced was naive CD4+ T cells sorted from blood. Subset given: CD45RA+ positively selected. This sequence joins TRBV14 and TRBJ2-5, with 8 positions matching TRBD1. The J call may be faulty, since TRBJ2-7 better matches the DNA end. The CDR3 bases are TGTGCCAGCAGCCAAGTCCACAGGGGGAACGAGCAGTACTTC. Amino acid sequence: CASSQVHRGNEQYF.